The 12 T cell receptor beta chains in this list originate from one sample, sequenced in a study of blood T cell repertoires in COVID-19. The repertoire was sequenced with immunoSEQ multiplex PCR; TCRdb's copy has only in-frame clones and lacks some. Among some 100,000 clones listed, 86% were seen once. The sequenced sample was peripheral blood. Receptors were obtained from a human donor in a cohort sampled during active COVID-19.

The gene calls are TRBV7-2 and TRBJ1-5, with unresolved D. CDR1 and CDR2 (germline): SGHTA, FQGNSA. The length of the CDR3 is 14 residues. V dropped 1 base and J dropped 5 bases, with 9 bases sitting between them. The chain's CDR3 is CASSLEWGDQPQHF. The CDR3 bases are TGTGCCAGCAGCTTAGAGTGGGGAGATCAGCCCCAGCATTTT. Supplemented by reference TRBV7-2 and TRBJ1-5, the full variable domain reads GAGVSQSPSNKVTEKGKDVELRCDPISGHTALYWYRQSLGQGLEFLIYFQGNSAPDKSGLPSDRFSAERTGGSVSTLTIQRTQQEDSAVYLCASSLEWGDQPQHFGDGTRLSIL.

This clone has only one observation. The V and J genes are TRBV11-2 and TRBJ2-7; D call uncertain. The CDR3 has 15 residues. V lost 4 bases and J 1 base, leaving 14 bases between the germline ends. CDR1 and CDR2 (germline): SGHAT, FQNNGV. The CDR3 is CASSSHRGVSYEQYF. In nucleotides, the CDR3 is TGTGCCAGCAGCTCCCACCGCGGAGTGTCCTACGAGCAGTACTTC.

The rearrangement links TRBV21-1 to TRBJ1-4. TRBV21-1 is marked as a pseudogene. This CDR3 contains 15 residues. The CDR3 spells CASSKGGGLYEKLFF. The CDR3 DNA sequence: TGTGCCAGCAGCAAAGGGGGGGGGCTGTATGAAAAACTGTTTTTT.

This clone was detected once. This chain joins TRBV12-3 or TRBV12-4 and TRBJ2-1; 8 positions agree with TRBD1. V trimming: 6 bases; J trimming: 12 bases; junction bases outside the gene matches: 4. This CDR3 has 11 amino acids. The CDR3 DNA is TGTGCCAGCAGCCGGACAGGGTCGCAGTTCTTC. Translated, it gives CASSRTGSQFF.

This rearrangement joins TRBV28 to TRBJ2-3; D is possibly TRBD1 (6 bases). V lost 2 bases, J lost 2 bases, and 20 bases lay in between. The CDR3 is made up of 18 amino acids. Germline CDR1 is MDHEN and CDR2 is SYDVKM. The CDR3 reads CASSLGSQGLPLTDTQYF. The DNA of the CDR3 is TGTGCCAGCAGTTTAGGATCGCAGGGGCTTCCTCTCACAGATACGCAGTATTTT.

The CDR3 loop reads CATSRAGEETQYF. As DNA, the CDR3 is TGTGCCACCAGCAGAGCCGGGGAAGAGACCCAGTACTTC. This chain connects TRBV15 to TRBJ2-5; D might be TRBD2 (5 bases). V was clipped by 1 base and J by 3 bases, with 6 bases between them. The CDR3 is 13 amino acids. The germline V gene has CDR1 LNHNV and CDR2 YYDKDF (reference sequence).

The chain is built from TRBV6-5 and TRBJ1-1; perhaps TRBD1 as D (5 bases). Germline CDR1 MNHEY, CDR2 SVGAGI. This CDR3 contains 12 residues. V lost 5 bases and J lost 10, with 14 bases in between. CDR3 nucleotide sequence: TGTGCCAGCAGTAGCCCTTCAGGGATAGCTTTCTTT. This sequence encodes CASSSPSGIAFF.

The chain carries TRBV10-1 and TRBJ2-1, with 7 bases aligning to TRBD2. Per germline, CDR1 WNHNN and CDR2 SYGVQD (reference sequence). The CDR3 spans 16 residues. With 4 bases clipped from V and 6 bases from J, the junction kept 12 bases outside the gene matches. The CDR3 protein is CASSAPPLAESNEQFF. CDR3 sequence (DNA): TGCGCCAGCAGTGCCCCCCCGCTAGCGGAAAGCAATGAGCAGTTCTTC.

This clone was seen only once. The J gene is TRBJ1-6, the V gene TRBV9, with D tentatively TRBD1 (5 bases). The CDR3 is 15 amino acids. Germline CDR1 and CDR2: SGDLS and YYNGEE. V was trimmed by 6 bases and J by 0 bases, leaving 10 bases between them. In nucleotides, the CDR3 is TGTGCCAGCACTCCAGGACACTCCTATAATTCACCCCTCCACTTT. Translated, it gives CASTPGHSYNSPLHF. The full variable domain, with the rest looked up from reference TRBV9 and TRBJ1-6, is DSGVTQTPKHLITATGQRVTLRCSPRSGDLSVYWYQQSLDQGLQFLIQYYNGEERAKGNILERFSAQQFPDLHSELNLSSLELGDSALYFCASTPGHSYNSPLHFGNGTRLTVT.

The chain recombines TRBV11-2 with TRBJ2-7, with D uncertain. Trimming cost V 1 base and J 6 bases, with 7 bases left between them. Germline V lookup: CDR1 SGHAT, CDR2 FQNNGV. This CDR3 spans 12 amino acids. The CDR3: CASSLVRFEQYF. CDR3 bases: TGTGCCAGCAGCTTAGTGAGGTTCGAGCAGTACTTC.

The chain carries TRBV4-1 and TRBJ1-1; D remains unclear. The CDR3 contains 11 residues. Trimming removed 3 bases at V and 6 bases at J, with 5 bases between. Looked up from germline, CDR1 is MGHRA and CDR2 is YSYEKL. Here the CDR3 reads CASSQSAEAFF. The CDR3 bases are TGCGCCAGCAGCCAGAGTGCTGAAGCTTTCTTT.

This clone was seen a few times. The J gene is TRBJ2-1, the V gene TRBV20-1; 9 bases align to TRBD2. This CDR3 has 15 residues. V lost 3 bases and J lost 7; bases outside the gene matches: 10. CDR1 and CDR2 (germline): DFQATT, SNEGSKA (reference sequence). The CDR3 region has the DNA TGCAGTGCTAGTCTTTGGCGGGGGGGCCGAAATGAGCAGTTCTTC. This sequence encodes CSASLWRGGRNEQFF.